This TCR beta chain was captured in a study of T-cell reconstitution after alpha-beta-depleted transplantation in children. The CDR3 runs 19 residues. The junction had 19 bases not matched to a gene; V was cut back by 5 bases and J by 5 bases. Germline lookup yields CDR1 SGHTA and CDR2 FQGTGA. A remark on this clonotype: The antigen is not known.

Findings and limits, study-wide: When one year had passed after transplant, most T-cell counts and diversity came from newly produced T cells. Expanded clones from the graft, numbering several hundred, reportedly supplied alpha-beta T cells about two months after transplant.

The TCRbeta library incorporated unique molecular identifiers. TCRdb reanalysed the PCR reads using MiXCR and keeps one entry per CDR3 protein. The sample contains about 240,000 distinct CDR3 sequences, roughly a quarter of which appear only once. This sample comprised PBMCs, obtained before TCRalphabeta/CD19-depleted stem cell transplant. This chain uses TRBV7-3 with TRBJ2-1; 9 bases are a match to TRBD2. The receptor comes from a girl under 10 years old with Fanconi anemia, due to receive a stem cell transplant. CDR3 sequence (DNA): TGTGCCAGCAGCACCTCGGGACTAGCAGGGAGGAAAGCCGACAATGAGCAGTTCTTC. Translated, it gives CASSTSGLAGRKADNEQFF.